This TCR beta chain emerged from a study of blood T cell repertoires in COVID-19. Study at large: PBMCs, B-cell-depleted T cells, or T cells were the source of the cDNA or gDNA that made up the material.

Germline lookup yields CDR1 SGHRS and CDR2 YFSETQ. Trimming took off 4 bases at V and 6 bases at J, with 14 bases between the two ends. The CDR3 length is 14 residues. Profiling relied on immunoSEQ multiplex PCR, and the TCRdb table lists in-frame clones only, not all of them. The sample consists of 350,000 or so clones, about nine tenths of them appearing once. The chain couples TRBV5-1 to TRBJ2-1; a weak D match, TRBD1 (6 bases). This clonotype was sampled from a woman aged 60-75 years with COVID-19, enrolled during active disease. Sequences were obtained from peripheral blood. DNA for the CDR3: TGCGCCAGCAGCCTCCCGGGACACTTCAATGAGCAGTTCTTC. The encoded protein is CASSLPGHFNEQFF. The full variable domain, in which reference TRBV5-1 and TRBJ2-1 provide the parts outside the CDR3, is KAGVTQTPRYLIKTRGQQVTLSCSPISGHRSVSWYQQTPGQGLQFLFEYFSETQRNKGNFPGRFSGRQFSNSRSEMNVSTLELGDSALYLCASSLPGHFNEQFFGPGTRLTVL.